Listed below are T cell receptor beta chains from one sample, sequenced in a study of CD8 T cells in ankylosing spondylitis. TCRdb reprocessed the 5' RACE reads via MiXCR and lists one record per CDR3 protein. The data show a few hundred thousand distinct CDR3 sequences, about 7.3% seen once. Material for sequencing was blood, either unsorted or a sorted T cell fraction (not recorded which). These receptors were taken from a male donor with ankylosing spondylitis. CDR3s include the opening cysteine and the closing phenylalanine or tryptophan. The D gene is left open where the match is weak. Clone size is not always given. Where it is, it says once, few, many or a class for expanded clones.

v_call	cdr3_length	j_call	clone_size	d_call	cdr3_aa	cdr3_nt
TRBV7-9	11	TRBJ1-1	many	NA	CASKALTEAFF	TGTGCCAGCAAGGCCCTCACTGAAGCTTTCTTT
TRBV13	15	TRBJ1-5	many	NA	CASSAGGPSNQPQHF	TGTGCCAGCAGCGCAGGAGGACCAAGCAATCAGCCCCAGCATTTT
TRBV28	15	TRBJ2-2	few	TRBD1	CASSPDRAIARELFF	TGTGCCAGCAGTCCCGACAGGGCAATCGCCAGGGAGCTGTTTTTT
TRBV6-6	13	TRBJ1-1	few	NA	CASRNGTNTEAFF	TGTGCCAGCAGGAACGGGACCAACACTGAAGCTTTCTTT
TRBV7-2	15	TRBJ2-7	many	TRBD2	CASSESGPSGKEQYF	TGTGCCAGCAGCGAAAGTGGTCCTAGCGGGAAAGAGCAGTACTTC
TRBV28	15	TRBJ2-1	many	TRBD2	CASSPGLAGVGEQFF	TGTGCCAGCAGCCCGGGACTAGCGGGAGTTGGGGAGCAGTTCTTC
TRBV5-4	13	TRBJ2-5	many	NA	CASSFHLTETQYF	TGTGCCAGCAGCTTTCACTTAACGGAGACCCAGTACTTC
TRBV3-1	19	TRBJ2-1	many	TRBD2	CASSSRLVLAGTAYNEQFF	TGTGCCAGCAGCTCAAGATTGGTCCTAGCGGGGACAGCCTACAATGAGCAGTTCTTC
TRBV27	18	TRBJ1-4	NA	NA	CASSPTPPRDATNEKLFF	TGTGCCAGCAGTCCCACTCCGCCACGCGATGCAACTAATGAAAAACTGTTTTTT
TRBV5-1	16	TRBJ2-1	NA	TRBD2	CASSSAGTSGGDEQFF	TGCGCCAGCAGCTCGGCGGGCACTAGCGGGGGGGATGAGCAGTTCTTC
TRBV6-2/TRBV6-3	15	TRBJ1-5	NA	TRBD1	CASSYGTGGVQPQHF	TGTGCCAGCAGTTACGGGACAGGGGGCGTTCAGCCCCAGCATTTT
TRBV7-9	15	TRBJ2-7	NA	TRBD2	CASSPGASGPYEQYF	TGTGCCAGCAGCCCGGGGGCTAGCGGGCCCTACGAGCAGTACTTC
TRBV2	14	TRBJ1-2	NA	NA	CASSGRVSNYGYTF	TGTGCCAGCAGTGGCAGGGTTTCTAACTATGGCTACACCTTC
TRBV11-2	15	TRBJ2-3	many	NA	CASSPWGGRGDTQYF	TGTGCCAGCAGTCCCTGGGGGGGGCGCGGAGATACGCAGTATTTT
TRBV10-3	14	TRBJ1-2	few	NA	CAISPAGETYGYTF	TGTGCCATCAGCCCTGCGGGGGAAACCTATGGCTACACCTTC
TRBV4-3	14	TRBJ2-2	NA	NA	CASSQEMEAGELFF	TGCGCCAGCAGCCAGGAGATGGAGGCCGGGGAGCTGTTTTTT
TRBV18	15	TRBJ2-1	many	TRBD1	CASSSEDRVDNEQFF	TGTGCCAGCTCATCAGAGGACAGGGTGGACAATGAGCAGTTCTTC
TRBV11-1	19	TRBJ2-1	many	TRBD2	CASSLEATSSPRVKNEQFF	TGTGCCAGCAGCTTAGAGGCGACTAGCTCACCTCGGGTCAAGAATGAGCAGTTCTTC
TRBV7-8	17	TRBJ2-7	few	NA	CASSLAPTGTRRYEQYF	TGTGCCAGCAGCTTAGCTCCAACTGGGACTCGTCGGTACGAGCAGTACTTC
TRBV5-1	14	TRBJ2-7	many	NA	CASSLYDGPYEQYF	TGCGCCAGCAGCTTGTACGACGGTCCCTACGAGCAGTACTTC
TRBV11-2	13	TRBJ1-2	many	NA	CASSPRQEGGYTF	TGTGCCAGCAGCCCCCGACAGGAGGGGGGCTACACCTTC
TRBV12-3/TRBV12-4	15	TRBJ2-7	NA	TRBD1	CASTGARGLSYEQYF	TGTGCCAGCACCGGCGCCAGGGGGTTATCCTACGAGCAGTACTTC
TRBV12-5	16	TRBJ2-3	few	NA	CASGAESRRGVDTQYF	TGTGCTAGTGGTGCCGAAAGTCGCAGGGGAGTAGATACGCAGTATTTT
TRBV20-1	18	TRBJ1-3	many	TRBD1	CSARDPRGRESGGNTIYF	TGCAGTGCTAGAGATCCTAGGGGGCGAGAGAGCGGTGGAAACACCATATATTTT
TRBV7-2	16	TRBJ2-3	many	TRBD2	CASSSWTSGGLDTQYF	TGTGCCAGCAGCTCATGGACTAGCGGCGGTTTGGATACGCAGTATTTT
TRBV5-1	15	TRBJ2-1	many	TRBD1	CASSLATGVYNEQFF	TGCGCCAGCAGCTTGGCAACAGGGGTTTACAATGAGCAGTTCTTC
TRBV6-1	14	TRBJ2-3	many	NA	CASRPPLSTDTQYF	TGTGCCAGCAGACCACCTCTTAGCACAGATACGCAGTATTTT
TRBV5-1	15	TRBJ1-6	many	NA	CASSLLPDNNSPLHF	TGCGCCAGCAGCTTGCTCCCCGATAATAATTCACCCCTCCACTTT
TRBV19	8	TRBJ1-5	few	NA	CATWPQHF	TGTGCCACTTGGCCCCAGCATTTT